The TCR beta chain under discussion was sequenced for a study of T cell responses to AZD1222 COVID-19 vaccine (dated by TCRdb to the early 2020s). Turning to the overall study: Because spike-specific TCR depth and breadth did not differ between the two schedules, AZD1222 recipients who got a second dose at roughly 4 weeks were pooled with those who got a second dose at roughly 12 weeks. TCR sequencing was performed for some 250 trial participants, of whom about 200 were given two doses of AZD1222 and approximately 25 were given two doses of MenACWY control vaccine. Trial participants were enrolled into age subgroups of 18-55, 56-69 and 70-plus years, which contained approximately 150, 30 and 60 TCR-sequenced participants, respectively. Results and caveats for the whole study, not just this receptor: Conclusions about previously exposed vaccinees are limited because only six or seven AZD1222 recipients were SARS-CoV-2 seropositive at baseline. Spike-specific TCR breadth and depth rose significantly after two AZD1222 doses compared with day 0 and with MenACWY recipients. Reportedly, almost half of the unique spike-specific TCRs recognized epitopes lying outside the regions that are mutated in the B.1.351 and B.1.1.7 variants. Participants were mostly white British and included more females than males, and it was suggested by the authors that clonal diversity may have been underestimated. The whole spike protein was spanned by vaccine-associated CD4 TCRs, and dominant responses were seen in regions 160-218 and 743-854. Because no day 14 peak-response samples were available, repertoires were characterized only after the peak T cell response. In the small 56-69-year group, the increase in depth fell short of significance, most likely because of low power.

The intended sense of this specimen's time point label: baseline before first vaccination. Samples from vaccinated people were obtained from the UK trials COV001 and COV002, which included a single-blind randomized controlled phase 2/3 trial of AZD1222 (ChAdOx1 nCoV-19) in healthy adults. For TCRbeta chain sequencing, PBMC samples were collected from trial participants at day 0 and at day 28 after the second dose. From the germline V gene (reference sequence), CDR1 is WNHNN and CDR2 is SYGVQD. Compared with germline, V lacks 4 bases and J lacks 8 bases; bases without a gene match: 4. The CDR3 holds 13 amino acids from the cysteine to the phenylalanine. The entry retains the CDR3 DNA only, 39 bases that are in frame from base 1. The CDR3 regions of human TCRbeta chains were analyzed by immunosequencing. As for the original processing: Repertoire TCRs were checked for matches against a reference library of SARS-CoV-2-specific TCRs that had been generated using the MIRA antigen-specificity platform. Breadth was defined as the fraction of unique TCRs that were SARS-CoV-2-associated, and depth was defined as the fraction of total T cells that were SARS-CoV-2-associated. Each spike-specific TCR was assigned to its reactive spike region and to a CD4 or CD8 class using the MIRA data. Log10-transformed breadth and depth values were compared by one-way ANOVA with Sidak's multiple comparisons tests. TCRdb mirrors the immuneACCESS table, restricted to in-frame sequences. Some clones are absent from its copies; in checked studies, under half trace to an unresolved V gene, and the reason for the others is unknown. The V and J calls and clone size were taken over from that table, and D and trimming were inferred from the DNA. This sample is represented by some 83,000 clones; 86% of them were singletons. 8.5% to 10% of the sample belongs to the ten largest clones.

As regards this clone: Its specific antigen is unknown. Base qualities are not provided; no much larger clone lies one nucleotide away.

The TCR was taken from an adult in good health. The sequenced sample was peripheral blood, obtained on day 0 of AZD1222 vaccination. The V and J genes are TRBV10-1 and TRBJ1-4; 7 bases in the middle match TRBD1. The DNA sequence is given as TGCGCCAGCAGTGGGGGACAGCCGGAAAAACTGTTTTTT. This translates into CASSGGQPEKLFF.